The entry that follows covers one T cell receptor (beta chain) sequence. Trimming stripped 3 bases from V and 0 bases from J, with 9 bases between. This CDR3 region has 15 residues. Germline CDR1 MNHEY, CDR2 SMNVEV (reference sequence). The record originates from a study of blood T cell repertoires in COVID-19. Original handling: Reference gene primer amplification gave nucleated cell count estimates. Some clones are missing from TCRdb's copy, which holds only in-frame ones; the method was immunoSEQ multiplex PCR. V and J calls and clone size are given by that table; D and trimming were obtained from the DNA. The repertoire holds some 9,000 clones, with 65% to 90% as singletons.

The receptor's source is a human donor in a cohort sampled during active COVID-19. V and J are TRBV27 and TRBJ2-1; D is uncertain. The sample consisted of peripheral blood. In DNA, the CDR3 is TGTGCCAGCAGTTTGACTCTGAGCTCCTACAATGAGCAGTTCTTC. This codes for CASSLTLSSYNEQFF.